Only a few counts were recorded for the clone carrying this T cell receptor beta chain. Antigen: not known. Every participating donor gave one draw, a heparinised blood sample averaging about 120 mL. Staining for CD45RO/CCR7/CD25/CD127/CD95/CD27 allowed sorting of CD4+ naive, central memory, regulatory and stem cell-like memory cells. This entry is derived from a study of beta chain features in type 1 diabetes. The study, taken as a whole, reports: Highly expressing activated T cells could be over-counted with a cDNA template. All four CD4+ subsets from Type 1 diabetes patients carried moderately but significantly shorter TCRB CDR3s.

cDNA synthesis used the whole RNA isolate, giving expressed TCRB sequences. Data came from immunoSEQ multiplex PCR; TCRdb stores just in-frame clones and leaves some out. The profile shows 200,000 to 300,000 clones, 11% of them singletons. Material for sequencing was naive CD4+ T cells from blood. The origin of this receptor is a man aged 25-45 years with type 1 diabetes.

The CDR3 spells CASASLEDTQYF. Here the CDR3 DNA reads TGCGCCAGTGCTAGCTTGGAAGATACGCAGTATTTT. This chain links TRBV10-2 with TRBJ2-3; a possible D gene is TRBD2 (5 bases). The CDR3 has 12 amino acids. Looked up from germline, CDR1 is WSHSY and CDR2 is SAAADI. The ends were cut back, 9 bases at V and 5 bases at J, with 12 bases in the middle.